This is a list of T cell receptor beta chains from one sample in a study of cytomegalovirus exposure and HLA in healthy donors. Sequencing used immunoSEQ multiplex PCR; TCRdb keeps in-frame clones, though not all of them. Of roughly 180,000 clones in the sample, approximately 83% are singletons; the top ten hold about a tenth. The sequenced material came from PBMCs. Every receptor here comes from a man in his late teens or twenties in good health and CMV-seropositive. Both conserved end residues are part of each CDR3. A D gene is named only where the DNA matches it firmly. The listing skips clone size in some rows; elsewhere it reads once, few, many or a size class.

clone size: NA; D gene: NA; J gene: TRBJ2-7; V gene: TRBV5-1; CDR3 DNA: TGCGCCAGCAGCTATAACTCCTACGAGCAGTACTTC; CDR3 protein: CASSYNSYEQYF
clone size: NA; D gene: TRBD2; J gene: TRBJ2-7; V gene: TRBV5-6; CDR3 DNA: TGTGCCAGCAAAACCGCTAGCGGGGGCACTTACGAGCAGTACTTC; CDR3 protein: CASKTASGGTYEQYF
clone size: NA; D gene: TRBD2; J gene: TRBJ2-1; V gene: TRBV7-2; CDR3 DNA: TGTGCCAGCAGCTACTTACTAGCGGGGGGGAGTACTTACAATGAGCAGTTCTTC; CDR3 protein: CASSYLLAGGSTYNEQFF
clone size: NA; D gene: TRBD1; J gene: TRBJ2-7; V gene: TRBV19; CDR3 DNA: TGTGCCAGTAGTTACGCTACAGGGGGAGTATACGAGCAGTACTTC; CDR3 protein: CASSYATGGVYEQYF
clone size: NA; D gene: TRBD1; J gene: TRBJ2-7; V gene: TRBV7-2; CDR3 DNA: TGTGCCAGCAGCTCCACCGGGACAGCCTCCTACGAGCAGTACTTC; CDR3 protein: CASSSTGTASYEQYF
clone size: NA; D gene: NA; J gene: TRBJ1-1; V gene: TRBV6-1; CDR3 DNA: TGTGCCAGCAGTGAATGGGACCAGCGGGACACTGAAGCTTTCTTT; CDR3 protein: CASSEWDQRDTEAFF
clone size: NA; D gene: NA; J gene: TRBJ2-7; V gene: TRBV9; CDR3 DNA: TGTGCCAGCAGCGTAGCTGGCGGGCTCGAGCAGTACTTC; CDR3 protein: CASSVAGGLEQYF
clone size: few; D gene: NA; J gene: TRBJ1-1; V gene: TRBV5-4; CDR3 DNA: TGTGCCAGCAGCTTAGGAGGGGCGAACACTGAAGCTTTCTTT; CDR3 protein: CASSLGGANTEAFF
clone size: NA; D gene: NA; J gene: TRBJ2-6; V gene: TRBV28; CDR3 DNA: TGTGCCAGCAGTATTCGGAGCTCTGGGGCCAACGTCCTGACTTTC; CDR3 protein: CASSIRSSGANVLTF
clone size: NA; D gene: NA; J gene: TRBJ2-7; V gene: TRBV4-2; CDR3 DNA: TGTGCCAGCAGCCAAGAAGCAGGACTACCCTCCTACGAGCAGTACTTC; CDR3 protein: CASSQEAGLPSYEQYF
clone size: NA; D gene: TRBD1; J gene: TRBJ1-2; V gene: TRBV4-1; CDR3 DNA: TGCGCCAGCAGCCAAGATCTAAGGACAGGCCTCACGTATGGCTACACCTTC; CDR3 protein: CASSQDLRTGLTYGYTF
clone size: NA; D gene: NA; J gene: TRBJ2-3; V gene: TRBV5-1; CDR3 DNA: TGCGCCAGCAGCTTGGAAGTCAGGGGGGCAGATACGCAGTATTTT; CDR3 protein: CASSLEVRGADTQYF
clone size: NA; D gene: TRBD2; J gene: TRBJ2-5; V gene: TRBV7-9; CDR3 DNA: TGTGCCAGCAGCTTATATAGTATAGCGGGGGGCCGAGGGGAGACCCAGTACTTC; CDR3 protein: CASSLYSIAGGRGETQYF
clone size: NA; D gene: NA; J gene: TRBJ2-3; V gene: TRBV5-1; CDR3 DNA: TGCGCCAGCAGCTTGTCGGTGGATACGCAGTATTTT; CDR3 protein: CASSLSVDTQYF
clone size: NA; D gene: TRBD1; J gene: TRBJ1-1; V gene: TRBV27; CDR3 DNA: TGTGCCAGCAGAGAAGGGTACAGGGGCGAGTTGAACACTGAAGCTTTCTTT; CDR3 protein: CASREGYRGELNTEAFF
clone size: NA; D gene: NA; J gene: TRBJ1-4; V gene: TRBV10-3; CDR3 DNA: TGTGCCATCAGTGAGAGATCCCGCGGGACTGAAAAACTGTTTTTT; CDR3 protein: CAISERSRGTEKLFF
clone size: NA; D gene: NA; J gene: TRBJ2-6; V gene: TRBV5-1; CDR3 DNA: TGCGCCAGCAGCAAAAACAGGGACCCTGGGGCCAACGTCCTGACTTTC; CDR3 protein: CASSKNRDPGANVLTF
clone size: NA; D gene: NA; J gene: TRBJ2-5; V gene: TRBV30; CDR3 DNA: TGTGCCTGGAGTTGGGGAGGTTCCCAAGAGACCCAGTACTTC; CDR3 protein: CAWSWGGSQETQYF
clone size: NA; D gene: NA; J gene: TRBJ2-5; V gene: TRBV7-9; CDR3 DNA: TGTGCCAGCAGCTTAGCCGGACTTACACAAGAGACCCAGTACTTC; CDR3 protein: CASSLAGLTQETQYF
clone size: NA; D gene: NA; J gene: TRBJ1-1; V gene: TRBV27; CDR3 DNA: TGTGCCAGCAGTTTATCGGCCCTACAGGGAGAACGCATGAACACTGAAGCTTTCTTT; CDR3 protein: CASSLSALQGERMNTEAFF
clone size: NA; D gene: TRBD1; J gene: TRBJ2-7; V gene: TRBV19; CDR3 DNA: TGTGCCAGTAGTAGACAGGGAGCCGGCGGCTACGAGCAGTACTTC; CDR3 protein: CASSRQGAGGYEQYF
clone size: once; D gene: NA; J gene: TRBJ1-2; V gene: TRBV5-1; CDR3 DNA: TGCGCCAGCAGCTTGGATCGGGGGTTGGACTATGGCTACACCTTC; CDR3 protein: CASSLDRGLDYGYTF
clone size: few; D gene: TRBD1; J gene: TRBJ2-7; V gene: TRBV18; CDR3 DNA: TGTGCCAGCTCGCGACAAGCCGGGACAGGGGGAGGCGAGCAGTACTTC; CDR3 protein: CASSRQAGTGGGEQYF
clone size: NA; D gene: TRBD1; J gene: TRBJ1-2; V gene: TRBV6-1; CDR3 DNA: TGTGCCAGCAGTGGACAGGGTGGAGTCGGCTACACCTTC; CDR3 protein: CASSGQGGVGYTF
clone size: NA; D gene: NA; J gene: TRBJ1-6; V gene: TRBV1; CDR3 DNA: TGCACCAGCAGCCAAGAGGGAGGGACAGGGACTTCACCCCTCCACTTT; CDR3 protein: CTSSQEGGTGTSPLHF
clone size: NA; D gene: NA; J gene: TRBJ1-1; V gene: TRBV6-5; CDR3 DNA: TGTGCCAGCAGCCCCCTCGGGGGGTCGGTCCCGGCAGCTTTCTTT; CDR3 protein: CASSPLGGSVPAAFF
clone size: once; D gene: NA; J gene: TRBJ1-2; V gene: TRBV6-1; CDR3 DNA: TGTGCCAGCAGTGACCCAGGGGTGGTGAACTATGGCTACACCTTC; CDR3 protein: CASSDPGVVNYGYTF
clone size: NA; D gene: TRBD2; J gene: TRBJ2-7; V gene: TRBV7-9; CDR3 DNA: TGTGCCAGCAGGGGGCGGGGGTTAGCCGAGCAGTACTTC; CDR3 protein: CASRGRGLAEQYF
clone size: few; D gene: NA; J gene: TRBJ2-7; V gene: TRBV6-1; CDR3 DNA: TGTGCCAGCAGTGTCCACTTCTACGAGCAGTACTTC; CDR3 protein: CASSVHFYEQYF
clone size: few; D gene: TRBD2; J gene: TRBJ2-4; V gene: TRBV6-1; CDR3 DNA: TGTGCCACACATGAGCGGGGGGTCAGGATAAACTTC; CDR3 protein: CATHERGVRINF
clone size: NA; D gene: TRBD2; J gene: TRBJ2-3; V gene: TRBV9; CDR3 DNA: TGTGCCAGCAGCAACGGACTAGCGGGGGGCGGGGATACGCAGTATTTT; CDR3 protein: CASSNGLAGGGDTQYF
clone size: NA; D gene: NA; J gene: TRBJ2-5; V gene: TRBV30; CDR3 DNA: TGTGCCTGGAGTGCCAAAACAGGGAGGGCAGAGACCCAGTACTTC; CDR3 protein: CAWSAKTGRAETQYF
clone size: NA; D gene: TRBD2; J gene: TRBJ2-3; V gene: TRBV5-1; CDR3 DNA: TGCGCCAGCAGCTATAGCGGGGGGTCCGCAGATACGCAGTATTTT; CDR3 protein: CASSYSGGSADTQYF
clone size: NA; D gene: TRBD1; J gene: TRBJ2-1; V gene: TRBV6-1; CDR3 DNA: TGTGCCAGCAGCGAACTCACAGGGGTCGGGCAGTTCTTC; CDR3 protein: CASSELTGVGQFF
clone size: NA; D gene: TRBD1; J gene: TRBJ1-6; V gene: TRBV27; CDR3 DNA: TGTGCCAGCAGTATCCTGGGACAGGGTGGTTTAGTTGGTTCACCCCTCCACTTT; CDR3 protein: CASSILGQGGLVGSPLHF
clone size: NA; D gene: NA; J gene: TRBJ1-2; V gene: TRBV7-2; CDR3 DNA: TGTGCCAGCAGCTTAATCTTACCAGGGGGCTACACCTTC; CDR3 protein: CASSLILPGGYTF
clone size: NA; D gene: TRBD1; J gene: TRBJ2-5; V gene: TRBV5-1; CDR3 DNA: TGCGCCAGCAGCAGGGGGCGCGTAGAGACCCAGTACTTC; CDR3 protein: CASSRGRVETQYF
clone size: NA; D gene: NA; J gene: TRBJ2-7; V gene: TRBV5-4; CDR3 DNA: TGTGCCAGCAGCCTACTGGACAGCCGCGAGCAGTACTTC; CDR3 protein: CASSLLDSREQYF
clone size: NA; D gene: NA; J gene: TRBJ1-2; V gene: TRBV5-6; CDR3 DNA: TGTGCCAGCAGCCCCGACACCGGGAGCTATGGCTACACCTTC; CDR3 protein: CASSPDTGSYGYTF
clone size: NA; D gene: NA; J gene: TRBJ1-3; V gene: TRBV30; CDR3 DNA: TGTGCCTGGAGTCACGTTCAGGGATCTGGAAACACCATATATTTT; CDR3 protein: CAWSHVQGSGNTIYF
clone size: once; D gene: TRBD1; J gene: TRBJ2-7; V gene: TRBV27; CDR3 DNA: TGTGCCAGCAGGCCCAGGGACAGGTCCTACGAGCAGTACTTC; CDR3 protein: CASRPRDRSYEQYF